The 32 T cell receptor beta chains presented below share a single source sample, sequenced in a study of CD8 T cells in Susac syndrome. RNA, at roughly 0.45 to 1 ug, was reverse transcribed with random hexamers. One entry per CDR3 protein, called by TCRdb with MiXCR from the immunoSEQ multiplex PCR reads. This sample yields about 210,000 distinct CDR3 sequences, of which about 96% are seen a single time; 0.085% to 0.095% belongs to the top ten. Material: CD4+ T cells from PBMCs. The receptors derive from a human donor with multiple sclerosis.

The chain carries TRBV3-1 and TRBJ2-1, with D maybe TRBD2 (5 bases). CDR1 is LGHDT, CDR2 YNNKEL, per germline (reference sequence). This CDR3 spans 16 amino acids. V lost 0 bases and J 4 bases, leaving 13 bases between the germline ends. The DNA of the CDR3 is TGTGCCAGCAGCCAAGAGTTGGCGACTAAGTACAATGAGCAGTTCTTC. Amino acids: CASSQELATKYNEQFF.

The rearrangement links TRBV29-1 to TRBJ2-5; D is tentatively TRBD1 or TRBD2 (5 bases each). This CDR3 region has 12 residues. Germline CDR1 and CDR2: SQVTM and ANQGSEA. The V and J ends lost 0 bases and 9 bases respectively, with 11 bases between them. In nucleotides, the CDR3 is TGCAGCGTTGAAGAATCTGTGGGGGCCCAGTACTTC. Encoded protein: CSVEESVGAQYF.

Here the CDR3 DNA reads TGCGCCAGCAGCTCTGACTCTGTTGCTTACGAGCAGTACTTC. This encodes CASSSDSVAYEQYF. The rearrangement joins TRBV5-1 to TRBJ2-7; D unclear. Trimming pared 3 bases from V and 4 bases from J, leaving 14 bases between. This CDR3 spans 14 amino acids. Germline CDR1 is SGHRS and CDR2 is YFSETQ. The variable domain in full, with the rest retrieved from reference TRBV5-1 and TRBJ2-7, is KAGVTQTPRYLIKTRGQQVTLSCSPISGHRSVSWYQQTPGQGLQFLFEYFSETQRNKGNFPGRFSGRQFSNSRSEMNVSTLELGDSALYLCASSSDSVAYEQYFGPGTRLTVT.

V and J are TRBV30 and TRBJ2-1; 13 nucleotides align to TRBD2. Germline lookup yields CDR1 GTSNPN and CDR2 SVGIG (reference sequence). After removal of 5 bases from V and 9 bases from J, the junction contained 13 bases not matched to a gene. This CDR3 is 16 amino acids long. The CDR3 coding sequence is TGTGCCTGGCGAAAGGGACTAGCGGGAACGAGGGGTGAGCAGTTCTTC. Its protein product is CAWRKGLAGTRGEQFF.

This clonotype was seen more than once but under ten times. This chain joins TRBV9 and TRBJ1-1; D is unclear. CDR1 and CDR2 (germline): SGDLS, YYNGEE. The CDR3 totals 13 residues. V lost 2 bases to trimming and J lost 5 bases, with 10 bases between them. DNA of the CDR3: TGTGCCAGCAGCGTCGGCCCGGGGACTGAAGCTTTCTTT. It translates to CASSVGPGTEAFF.

J is TRBJ2-1 and V is TRBV7-9; TRBD2 agrees at 9 bases. The V segment lost 7 bases and the J segment 7 bases; nucleotides outside the gene matches: 17. This CDR3 has 17 residues. CDR1 is SEHNR, CDR2 FQNEAQ, per germline (reference sequence). The CDR3 loop reads CASTQSWRTSDPNEQFF. The CDR3 DNA sequence: TGTGCCAGCACCCAATCATGGAGGACTAGCGACCCAAATGAGCAGTTCTTC. Supplemented by reference TRBV7-9 and TRBJ2-1, the full variable domain reads DTGVSQNPRHKITKRGQNVTFRCDPISEHNRLYWYRQTLGQGPEFLTYFQNEAQLEKSRLLSDRFSAERPKGSFSTLEIQRTEQGDSAMYLCASTQSWRTSDPNEQFFGPGTRLTVL.

CDR3 protein: CSARVATGANVLTF. The CDR3 DNA sequence: TGCAGTGCTAGAGTGGCAACTGGGGCCAACGTCCTGACTTTC. The chain is built from TRBV20-1 and TRBJ2-6; D call uncertain. This CDR3 is 14 amino acids long. The V gene's germline CDR1 is DFQATT and CDR2 SNEGSKA (reference sequence). Trimming took 1 base from V and 2 from J, leaving 6 bases between them.

This chain links TRBV10-3 with TRBJ1-2, with D maybe TRBD1 (5 bases). Germline assignment: CDR1 ENHRY and CDR2 SYGVKD. V was cut by 11 bases and J by 2 bases, with 12 bases left in between. The CDR3 is 12 amino acids. CDR3 amino acids: CAVTEINYGYTF. The CDR3 bases are TGTGCCGTGACAGAGATAAACTATGGCTACACCTTC.

The chain recombines TRBV12-3 or TRBV12-4 with TRBJ2-5, with D perhaps assigned TRBD1 or TRBD2 (6 bases each). V gave up 7 bases and J gave up 5 bases, with 20 bases separating them. CDR3 length: 15 amino acids. CDR3 loop: CASKLLSGAGETQYF. The DNA of the CDR3 is TGTGCCAGCAAACTGCTGTCGGGGGCCGGTGAGACCCAGTACTTC.

Here the CDR3 reads CASSLQGEEQYF. The CDR3 DNA follows: TGTGCCAGCAGCTTACAGGGAGAAGAGCAGTACTTC. V and J are TRBV7-9 and TRBJ2-7; either TRBD1 or TRBD2 may supply D (5 bases each). There are 12 residues in the CDR3. The germline gives CDR1 SEHNR, CDR2 FQNEAQ (reference sequence). V was clipped by 2 bases and J by 7 bases, with 9 bases between them.

The chain couples TRBV27 to TRBJ2-1; 10 nucleotides match TRBD1. Germline lookup yields CDR1 MNHEY and CDR2 SMNVEV (reference sequence). The CDR3 is made up of 16 amino acids. The junction had 13 bases not matched to a gene; V was cut back by 5 bases and J by 9 bases. Here the CDR3 DNA reads TGTGCCAGCAGTCCTCTGAGGGACAGGGGAGCTACTGAGCAGTTCTTC. It yields the protein CASSPLRDRGATEQFF.

The CDR3 loop is CASSDPASGGLYEQYF. Written as DNA, the CDR3 is TGTGCCAGCAGTGACCCGGCTAGCGGGGGCCTGTACGAGCAGTACTTC. The chain employs TRBV28 and TRBJ2-7; 10 positions match TRBD2. The CDR3 covers 16 residues. The V and J ends lost 5 bases and 4 bases, in that order; junction bases with no gene match: 11. CDR1 is MDHEN, CDR2 SYDVKM, per germline.

This chain links TRBV6-5 with TRBJ2-7; TRBD2 matches 8 bases. The CDR3 has 15 amino acids. The V gene's germline CDR1 is MNHEY and CDR2 SVGAGI. J was trimmed by 2 bases and V by 5 bases; bases with no gene match: 8. In nucleotides, the CDR3 is TGTGCCAGCAGTGCGCGTAGCGGGGCGACCTACGAGCAGTACTTC. Amino acids: CASSARSGATYEQYF.

The V call is TRBV5-6, the J call TRBJ2-1; D is undetermined. Germline V gene data show CDR1 as SGHDT and CDR2 as YYEEEE. CDR3 length equals 15 residues. Trimming stripped 4 bases from V and 0 bases from J, with 11 bases between. CDR3 residues: CASSADTTSYNEQFF. The CDR3 DNA reads as TGTGCCAGCAGCGCTGACACAACCTCCTACAATGAGCAGTTCTTC.

The chain recombines TRBV7-8 with TRBJ2-5, with a tentative D call TRBD1 (6 bases). The CDR3 runs to 16 residues. Per the germline V gene, CDR1 is SGHVS and CDR2 is FQNEAQ. The V and J ends lost 5 bases and 5 bases respectively, with 21 bases between them. Here the CDR3 DNA reads TGTGCCAGCAGCCCGGCTGGACAGATGGTTTGGGAGACCCAGTACTTC. Protein sequence: CASSPAGQMVWETQYF.

This chain uses TRBV27 with TRBJ1-1; D is possibly TRBD1 (5 bases). Germline V gives CDR1 MNHEY, CDR2 SMNVEV (reference sequence). The V end was cut by 6 bases, the J end by 2 bases, with 10 bases between. The CDR3 extends over 13 amino acids. CDR3 sequence reads: CASSRVYNTEAFF. CDR3 in DNA: TGTGCCAGCAGCAGGGTTTATAACACTGAAGCTTTCTTT.

V gene TRBV15 combines with J gene TRBJ2-5, with 14 bases lining up with TRBD2. CDR3 length: 16 residues. V was clipped by 3 bases and J by 3 bases; unmatched bases: 3. CDR1 and CDR2 from the germline V gene are LNHNV and YYDKDF (reference sequence). This CDR3 is CATSSRTSGGKETQYF. The CDR3 nucleotides are TGTGCCACCAGCAGCCGGACTAGCGGGGGGAAAGAGACCCAGTACTTC.

This clonotype came up once. V usage is TRBV18 and J usage is TRBJ2-2; D is unresolved. V lost 4 bases and J 1 base, leaving 10 bases between the germline ends. The germline CDR1 and CDR2 sequences are KGHSH and LQKENI. This CDR3 region has 15 residues. CDR3 nucleotide sequence: TGTGCCAGCTCACGGGCGGAGAGGAACACCGGGGAGCTGTTTTTT. The encoded protein is CASSRAERNTGELFF.

A single count supports this clonotype. The CDR3 DNA is TGCGCCAGCAGCATCGATCAGCCCCAGCATTTT. Translation gives CASSIDQPQHF. The V and J genes are TRBV5-1 and TRBJ1-5, with unresolved D. Germline V CDR1 and CDR2: SGHRS, YFSETQ. V was trimmed by 4 bases and J by 5 bases, leaving 4 bases between them. CDR3 length: 11 residues.

The J gene is TRBJ2-7, the V gene TRBV6-6; 8 nucleotides align to TRBD2. V shed 3 bases, J shed 2 bases, and the junction held 9 bases outside the gene matches. Germline V lookup: CDR1 MNHNY, CDR2 SVGAGI (reference sequence). This CDR3 has 16 residues. In DNA form, the CDR3 reads TGTGCCAGCAGTTATCCTCTAGCGGGTAGACCCTACGAGCAGTACTTC. Translated, it gives CASSYPLAGRPYEQYF.

The gene calls are TRBV2 and TRBJ2-6; 11 nucleotides line up with TRBD1. The germline CDR1 and CDR2 sequences are SNHLY and FYNNEI. V lost 6 bases to trimming and J lost 3 bases; unmatched junction nucleotides: 22. The CDR3 has 22 amino acids. This CDR3 reads CASSLSFVGQGGQLGGANVLTF. The CDR3 region has the DNA TGTGCCAGCAGCCTGTCCTTTGTGGGACAGGGGGGCCAATTGGGTGGGGCCAACGTCCTGACTTTC.

The rearrangement uses TRBV2 and TRBJ1-5; D not certain. Germline assignment: CDR1 SNHLY and CDR2 FYNNEI. This CDR3 spans 13 amino acids. V was trimmed by 7 bases and J by 0 bases, leaving 7 bases between them. This CDR3 is CASIGDSNQPQHF. For the CDR3, the DNA is TGTGCCAGCATTGGGGATAGCAATCAGCCCCAGCATTTT.

V is TRBV29-1 and J is TRBJ2-7; 9 nucleotides match TRBD1. Germline loops: CDR1 SQVTM, CDR2 ANQGSEA. The ends lost 5 bases at V and 2 bases at J; junction bases unmatched: 10. The CDR3 contains 15 residues. CDR3 sequence: CSVRQPRQGAYEQYF. The CDR3 DNA follows: TGCAGCGTTCGCCAACCCAGACAGGGGGCCTACGAGCAGTACTTC.

The rearrangement links TRBV30 to TRBJ2-7; 9 bases line up with TRBD1. With V trimmed by 3 bases and J by 1 base, 1 base remained unmatched. CDR3 length: 13 residues. Germline values: CDR1 GTSNPN, CDR2 SVGIG (reference sequence). The DNA for the CDR3 is TGTGCCTGGAGACAGGGGGCTTCCTACGAGCAGTACTTC. Translated: CAWRQGASYEQYF.

The table lists this clonotype with a count of one. Sequence at one end of the junction differs from germline and may be a read error. This sequence joins TRBV29-1 and TRBJ2-5; 12 nucleotides line up with TRBD2. CDR1 and CDR2 (germline): SQVTM, ANQGSEA. The CDR3 contains 12 residues. In nucleotides, the CDR3 is TGCAGTGTTGGACTAGCGGGGGAGACCCAGTACTTC. Encoded protein: CSVGLAGETQYF.

V and J are TRBV21-1 and TRBJ1-2; TRBD1 reflects the table's D call only, with no check against the DNA. TRBV21-1 is an annotated pseudogene. The length of the CDR3 is 15 residues. Here the CDR3 DNA reads TGTGCCAGCAGCAGTAGGGGCTACGCTAACTATGGCTACACCTTC. Translation gives CASSSRGYANYGYTF.

The chain joins TRBV12-3 or TRBV12-4 to TRBJ2-7; TRBD2 aligns across 11 bases. V gave up 4 bases and J gave up 4 bases; unmatched junction bases: 6. The CDR3 is 15 residues long. The CDR3 region is CASSSGTSGPYEQYF. The DNA for the CDR3 is TGTGCCAGCAGTTCCGGGACTAGCGGTCCTTACGAGCAGTACTTC.

This chain uses TRBV5-1 with TRBJ2-7; TRBD1 aligns across 7 bases. The germline V gene encodes CDR1 SGHRS and CDR2 YFSETQ. The CDR3 spans 15 residues. Unmatched junction bases numbered 8, after V lost 0 bases and J lost 5 bases. Here the CDR3 reads CASSLAGQGVHEQYF. CDR3 DNA: TGCGCCAGCAGCTTGGCGGGGCAGGGGGTCCACGAGCAGTACTTC.

This chain uses TRBV3-1 with TRBJ1-2; D is possibly TRBD1 (6 bases). From germline, CDR1 is LGHDT and CDR2 YNNKEL (reference sequence). V shed 5 bases and J shed 0 bases, with 13 bases lying between them. The CDR3 totals 15 residues. The CDR3 sequence is CASSNRDTANYGYTF. The CDR3 coding sequence is TGTGCCAGCAGCAACCGGGACACGGCTAACTATGGCTACACCTTC. Full variable domain (missing parts from reference TRBV3-1 and TRBJ1-2): DTAVSQTPKYLVTQMGNDKSIKCEQNLGHDTMYWYKQDSKKFLKIMFSYNNKELIINETVPNRFSPKSPDKAHLNLHINSLELGDSAVYFCASSNRDTANYGYTFGSGTRLTVV.

This rearrangement joins TRBV5-4 to TRBJ1-2; 9 bases align to TRBD1. V lost 4 bases to trimming and J lost 6 bases; unmatched junction nucleotides: 7. The CDR3 spans 14 residues. Germline V gene sequence: CDR1 SGHNT, CDR2 YYREEE (reference sequence). In DNA, the CDR3 is TGTGCCAGCAGCCTTGGTCGGACAGGGGATGGCTACACCTTC. Encoded protein: CASSLGRTGDGYTF.

The V call is TRBV6-5, the J call TRBJ1-6; D perhaps matches TRBD1 (5 bases). Trimming stripped 1 base from V and 7 bases from J, with 20 bases between. CDR1 and CDR2 (germline): MNHEY, SVGAGI. CDR3 length: 18 amino acids. Here the CDR3 reads CASSYFGGRVRENSPLHF. The CDR3 nucleotides are TGTGCCAGCAGTTACTTTGGGGGACGGGTCAGAGAGAATTCACCCCTCCACTTT.

V usage is TRBV30 and J usage is TRBJ1-2, with D possibly matching TRBD1 (5 bases). Germline-derived CDR1 and CDR2 are GTSNPN and SVGIG (reference sequence). V was clipped by 4 bases and J by 0 bases, with 9 bases between them. The CDR3 contains 13 residues. The CDR3 here is CAWTGGANYGYTF. The DNA for the CDR3 is TGTGCCTGGACCGGGGGGGCTAACTATGGCTACACCTTC.